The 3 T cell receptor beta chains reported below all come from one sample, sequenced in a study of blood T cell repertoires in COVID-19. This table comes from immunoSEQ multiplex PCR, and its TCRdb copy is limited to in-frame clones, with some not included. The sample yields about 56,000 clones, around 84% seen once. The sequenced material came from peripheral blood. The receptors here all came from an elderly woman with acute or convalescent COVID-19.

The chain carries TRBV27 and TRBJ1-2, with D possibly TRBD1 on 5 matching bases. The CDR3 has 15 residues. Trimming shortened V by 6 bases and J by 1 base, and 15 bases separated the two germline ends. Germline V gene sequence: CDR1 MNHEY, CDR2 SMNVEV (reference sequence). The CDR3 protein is CASSPIRGFNYGYTF. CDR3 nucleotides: TGTGCCAGCAGCCCAATTCGGGGGTTTAACTATGGCTACACCTTC.

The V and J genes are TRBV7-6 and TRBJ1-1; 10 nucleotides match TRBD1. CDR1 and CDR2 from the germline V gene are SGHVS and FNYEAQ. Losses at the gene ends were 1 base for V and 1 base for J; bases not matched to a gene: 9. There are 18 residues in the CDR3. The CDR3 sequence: CASSLVFGTGVKNTEAFF. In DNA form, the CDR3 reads TGTGCCAGCAGCTTAGTTTTTGGGACAGGGGTGAAGAACACTGAAGCTTTCTTT. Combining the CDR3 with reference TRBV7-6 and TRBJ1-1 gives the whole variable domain GAGVSQSPRYKVTKRGQDVALRCDPISGHVSLYWYRQALGQGPEFLTYFNYEAQQDKSGLPNDRFSAERPEGSISTLTIQRTEQRDSAMYRCASSLVFGTGVKNTEAFFGQGTRLTVV.

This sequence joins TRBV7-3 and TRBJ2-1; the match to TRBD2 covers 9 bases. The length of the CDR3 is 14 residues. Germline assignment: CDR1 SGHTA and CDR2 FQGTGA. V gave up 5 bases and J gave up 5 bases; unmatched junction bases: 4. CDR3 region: CASSLSGGNNEQFF. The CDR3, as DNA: TGTGCCAGCAGCCTGAGCGGGGGGAACAATGAGCAGTTCTTC.